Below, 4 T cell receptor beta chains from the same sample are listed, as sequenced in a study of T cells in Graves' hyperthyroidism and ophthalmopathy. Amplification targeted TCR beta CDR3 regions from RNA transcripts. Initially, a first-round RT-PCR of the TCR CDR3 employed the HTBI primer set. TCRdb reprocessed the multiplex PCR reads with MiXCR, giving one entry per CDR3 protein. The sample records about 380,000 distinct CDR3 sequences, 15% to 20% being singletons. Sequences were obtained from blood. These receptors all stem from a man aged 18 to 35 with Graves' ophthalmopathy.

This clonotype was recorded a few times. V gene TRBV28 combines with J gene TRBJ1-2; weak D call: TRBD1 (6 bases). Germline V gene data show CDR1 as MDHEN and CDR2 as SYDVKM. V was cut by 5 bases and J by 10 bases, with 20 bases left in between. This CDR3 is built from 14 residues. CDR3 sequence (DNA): TGTGCCAGCAGTCGACAGGCGGACCCCACCTCCTACACCTTC. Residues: CASSRQADPTSYTF.

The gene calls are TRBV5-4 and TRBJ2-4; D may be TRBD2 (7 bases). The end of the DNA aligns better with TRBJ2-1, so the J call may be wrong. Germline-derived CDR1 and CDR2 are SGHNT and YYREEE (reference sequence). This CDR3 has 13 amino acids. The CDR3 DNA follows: TGTGCCAGCAGCTTGGCGGGGGGCAACATTCAGTTCTTC. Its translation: CASSLAGGNIQFF.

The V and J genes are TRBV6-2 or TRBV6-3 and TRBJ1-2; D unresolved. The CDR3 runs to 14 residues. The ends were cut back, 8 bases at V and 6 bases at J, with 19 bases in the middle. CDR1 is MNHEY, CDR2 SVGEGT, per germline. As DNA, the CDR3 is TGTGCCAGCGGATTCATTGTGGGCGAGAATGGCTACACCTTC. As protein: CASGFIVGENGYTF.

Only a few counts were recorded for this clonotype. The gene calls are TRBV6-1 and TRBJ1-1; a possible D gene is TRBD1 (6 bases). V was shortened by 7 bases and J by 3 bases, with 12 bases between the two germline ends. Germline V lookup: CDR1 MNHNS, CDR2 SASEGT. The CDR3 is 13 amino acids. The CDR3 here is CASNQGSDTEAFF. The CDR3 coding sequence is TGTGCCAGCAATCAGGGGTCGGACACTGAAGCTTTCTTT.